Each of the 28 T cell receptor beta chains below was sequenced from the same sample in a study of technical replicates of blood from several donors. Produced via immunoSEQ multiplex PCR; TCRdb's table is partial and in-frame only. The table includes about 79,000 clones, roughly 94% detected once. Sequencing was done on a sample of T cells isolated from PBMCs. The receptors originated from a human donor in good health.

The V call is TRBV5-1, the J call TRBJ1-2; 8 bases are shared with TRBD1. Germline assignment: CDR1 SGHRS and CDR2 YFSETQ. The CDR3 runs 16 residues. V was pared by 4 bases and J by 5 bases, with 13 bases of the junction left unmatched. The CDR3 nucleotides are TGCGCCAGCAGCCCCAAGGATCCAGGGGGCGGTTATGGCTACACCTTC. Its translation: CASSPKDPGGGYGYTF.

The V gene is TRBV15, the J gene TRBJ2-2, with a possible D match to TRBD2 (6 bases). CDR1 and CDR2 (germline): LNHNV, YYDKDF (reference sequence). This CDR3 contains 14 residues. V was clipped by 4 bases and J by 1 base, with 7 bases between them. For the CDR3, the DNA is TGTGCCACCAGCATCGGGGGGAACACCGGGGAGCTGTTTTTT. Protein sequence: CATSIGGNTGELFF.

The rearrangement links TRBV11-3 to TRBJ2-1; 10 positions agree with TRBD2. Germline V gene lookup returns CDR1 SGHNT and CDR2 YENEEA. The CDR3 sequence is 16 residues long. The ends lost 5 bases at V and 3 bases at J; junction bases unmatched: 7. The CDR3 nucleotides are TGTGCCAGCAGCCCCCGAGCGGGGGGGTTCTACAATGAGCAGTTCTTC. Protein: CASSPRAGGFYNEQFF.

The V gene is TRBV30, the J gene TRBJ1-5; D may be TRBD1 (6 bases). The CDR3 runs to 17 residues. Trimming left V 0 bases short and J 3 bases short, with 18 bases between. Per germline, CDR1 GTSNPN and CDR2 SVGIG (reference sequence). CDR3 in amino acids: CAWSVPRGEGNNQPQHF. The DNA for the CDR3 is TGTGCCTGGAGTGTACCCAGGGGAGAGGGAAACAATCAGCCCCAGCATTTT.

V gene TRBV2 combines with J gene TRBJ1-6, with D unclear. Trimming stripped 7 bases from V and 5 bases from J, with 9 bases between. Germline CDR1 and CDR2: SNHLY and FYNNEI. This CDR3 is 13 amino acids long. Here the CDR3 DNA reads TGTGCCAGCAATTCAGAAAATAATTCACCCCTCCACTTT. Its translation: CASNSENNSPLHF.

The chain recombines TRBV4-1 with TRBJ1-1; 7 nucleotides match TRBD1. The germline V gene has CDR1 MGHRA and CDR2 YSYEKL. This CDR3 has 17 residues. The junction had 11 bases not matched to a gene; V was cut back by 4 bases and J by 0 bases. The chain's CDR3 is CASSLQTGHGMNTEAFF. The CDR3 DNA reads as TGCGCCAGCAGCCTACAGACAGGGCACGGAATGAACACTGAAGCTTTCTTT.

The CDR3 region has the DNA TGTGCCAGCAGCTTAGGCTCGGGACACCCTGTCCCTTTCTTT. Protein product: CASSLGSGHPVPFF. The V and J genes are TRBV11-2 and TRBJ1-1; weak D call: TRBD1 (6 bases). Trimming shortened V by 1 base and J by 12 bases, and 18 bases separated the two germline ends. CDR1 and CDR2 (germline): SGHAT, FQNNGV. The CDR3 length is 14 residues. Variable domain in full (rest from reference TRBV11-2 and TRBJ1-1): EAGVAQSPRYKIIEKRQSVAFWCNPISGHATLYWYQQILGQGPKLLIQFQNNGVVDDSQLPKDRFSAERLKGVDSTLKIQPAKLEDSAVYLCASSLGSGHPVPFFGQGTRLTVV.

The gene calls are TRBV15 and TRBJ1-3; TRBD1 might be the D (5 bases). V was shortened by 6 bases and J by 0 bases, with 9 bases between the two germline ends. The CDR3 loop spans 14 amino acids. The germline CDR1 and CDR2 sequences are LNHNV and YYDKDF (reference sequence). Written as DNA, the CDR3 is TGTGCCACCAGGGGCCAGGGCTCTGGAAACACCATATATTTT. It codes for CATRGQGSGNTIYF.

This chain links TRBV30 with TRBJ2-5; TRBD1 matches 7 bases. The germline V gene encodes CDR1 GTSNPN and CDR2 SVGIG (reference sequence). V dropped 4 bases and J dropped 3; count of bases not matched to a gene: 5. This CDR3 is built from 13 residues. The CDR3: CAWTLTGKETQYF. For the CDR3, the DNA is TGTGCCTGGACGTTGACAGGGAAAGAGACCCAGTACTTC. The full variable domain, with the rest looked up from reference TRBV30 and TRBJ2-5, is SQTIHQWPATLVQPVGSPLSLECTVEGTSNPNLYWYRQAAGRGLQLLFYSVGIGQISSEVPQNLSASRPQDRQFILSSKKLLLSDSGFYLCAWTLTGKETQYFGPGTRLLVL.

The V gene is TRBV10-3, the J gene TRBJ2-2; 13 bases line up with TRBD2. The junction had 9 bases not matched to a gene; V was cut back by 7 bases and J by 7 bases. CDR3 length: 16 amino acids. Per the germline V gene, CDR1 is ENHRY and CDR2 is SYGVKD. The CDR3 protein is CAITDELAGGNGELFF. CDR3 nucleotide sequence: TGTGCCATCACTGATGAACTAGCGGGAGGGAACGGGGAGCTGTTTTTT.

The DNA of the CDR3 is TGTGCCACCAGCAGAGAGGGGGAGGGCCGGAACAATGAGCAGTTCTTC. Its protein is CATSREGEGRNNEQFF. This chain uses TRBV15 with TRBJ2-1; 7 nucleotides line up with TRBD2. CDR3 length: 16 amino acids. The germline V gene has CDR1 LNHNV and CDR2 YYDKDF (reference sequence). With 0 bases clipped from V and 5 bases from J, the junction kept 7 bases outside the gene matches.

J is TRBJ1-2 and V is TRBV7-8; D is unresolved. In germline, CDR1 is SGHVS, CDR2 FQNEAQ. The CDR3 runs to 13 residues. V was clipped by 2 bases and J by 4 bases, with 8 bases between them. The CDR3 DNA sequence: TGTGCCAGCAGCTTATCTACGGGCTATGGCTACACCTTC. Amino acids: CASSLSTGYGYTF. Drawing the rest from reference TRBV7-8 and TRBJ1-2, the complete variable domain is GAGVSQSPRYKVAKRGQDVALRCDPISGHVSLFWYQQALGQGPEFLTYFQNEAQLDKSGLPSDRFFAERPEGSVSTLKIQRTQQEDSAVYLCASSLSTGYGYTFGSGTRLTVV.

CDR3 DNA: TGTGCCAGCAGCTTAGGACTACTCTCTGGAAACACCATATATTTT. Translated, it gives CASSLGLLSGNTIYF. The rearrangement uses TRBV7-9 and TRBJ1-3, with D uncertain. The CDR3 has 15 amino acids. CDR1 is SEHNR and CDR2 is FQNEAQ in the germline V gene (reference sequence). V was trimmed by 1 base and J by 0 bases, leaving 7 bases between them.

The J gene is TRBJ2-7, the V gene TRBV7-8, with D possibly matching TRBD1 (6 bases). Germline V gives CDR1 SGHVS, CDR2 FQNEAQ. V was clipped by 4 bases and J by 3 bases, with 16 bases between them. The CDR3 totals 15 residues. In DNA, the CDR3 is TGTGCCAGCAGCTCAGCAGGGTCAGGGGACTACGAGCAGTACTTC. Protein sequence: CASSSAGSGDYEQYF.

The genes are TRBV11-1 and TRBJ2-1; a possible D gene is TRBD1 (6 bases). Trimming left V 5 bases short and J 2 bases short, with 13 bases between. Germline V gives CDR1 SGHAT, CDR2 FQDESV (reference sequence). This CDR3 spans 15 amino acids. The CDR3 DNA follows: TGTGCCAGCAGCCCGGACAGACCCACCTACAATGAGCAGTTCTTC. Its translation: CASSPDRPTYNEQFF.

The V call is TRBV2, the J call TRBJ1-5; possibly TRBD1 for D (5 bases). The germline V gene encodes CDR1 SNHLY and CDR2 FYNNEI. Trimming removed 4 bases from V and 6 bases from J, with 13 bases in between. This CDR3 comprises 14 residues. The CDR3 DNA is TGTGCCAGCAGTGCAGGGCAGGGAGGTCAGCCCCAGCATTTT. It is translated as CASSAGQGGQPQHF.

This chain uses TRBV28 with TRBJ1-1; 8 bases are a match to TRBD1. Germline V gene lookup returns CDR1 MDHEN and CDR2 SYDVKM. V gave up 5 bases and J gave up 1 base; unmatched junction bases: 6. The CDR3 runs 15 residues. The DNA for the CDR3 is TGTGCCAGCAGTCCCTTGGGACAGGAGAACACTGAAGCTTTCTTT. Its protein is CASSPLGQENTEAFF.

The chain is built from TRBV28 and TRBJ1-4; D gene ambiguous. Germline loops: CDR1 MDHEN, CDR2 SYDVKM. V was shortened by 4 bases and J by 3 bases, with 12 bases between the two germline ends. The CDR3 has 15 residues. Here the CDR3 reads CASSSFMEPNEKLFF. In nucleotides, the CDR3 is TGTGCCAGCAGTTCTTTCATGGAGCCTAATGAAAAACTGTTTTTT.

This chain connects TRBV7-9 to TRBJ2-3; unclear D gene. V was clipped by 8 bases and J by 2 bases, with 11 bases between them. The germline gives CDR1 SEHNR, CDR2 FQNEAQ (reference sequence). The length of the CDR3 is 13 residues. CDR3 sequence (DNA): TGTGCCAGCCGTACTAAGACCACAGATACGCAGTATTTT. The encoded protein is CASRTKTTDTQYF.

This chain links TRBV10-3 with TRBJ2-5; the D gene is possibly TRBD1 (7 bases). The CDR3 spans 15 residues. Deletions cut 3 bases from V and 5 bases from J, with 16 bases between. Germline V gene data show CDR1 as ENHRY and CDR2 as SYGVKD. The CDR3 DNA follows: TGTGCCATCAGTGATGTCCCAGGGGGAGGCGAGACCCAGTACTTC. The encoded protein is CAISDVPGGGETQYF.

The CDR3 DNA sequence: TGCGCCAGCAGCTTGGGGGTAGCTAGCACAGATACGCAGTATTTT. This translates into CASSLGVASTDTQYF. The chain joins TRBV5-1 to TRBJ2-3; D call uncertain. CDR3 length: 15 amino acids. Germline V lookup: CDR1 SGHRS, CDR2 YFSETQ. The V gene lost 0 bases and the J gene lost 0 bases, with 8 bases spanning the gap.

The chain's CDR3 is CAWSARGDTQYF. As DNA, the CDR3 is TGTGCCTGGAGTGCTAGGGGGGATACGCAGTATTTT. This sequence joins TRBV30 and TRBJ2-3, with a possible D match to TRBD1 (6 bases). The length of the CDR3 is 12 residues. Germline V gene sequence: CDR1 GTSNPN, CDR2 SVGIG (reference sequence). V lost 1 base to trimming and J lost 6 bases, with 8 bases between them.

The chain has TRBV28 and TRBJ2-5; TRBD2 aligns across 9 bases. Trimming cost V 3 bases and J 7 bases; bases outside gene matches: 15. CDR1 is MDHEN and CDR2 is SYDVKM in the germline V gene. The CDR3 runs 17 residues. Written as DNA, the CDR3 is TGTGCCAGCAGTTTGGTTTGGCGGGAGGGCCTAGAGGCGACCCAGTACTTC. Amino acid sequence: CASSLVWREGLEATQYF.

This chain connects TRBV5-1 to TRBJ2-3; TRBD1 aligns across 7 bases. Trimming removed 3 bases from V and 2 bases from J; junction bases left unmatched: 12. Germline CDR1 SGHRS, CDR2 YFSETQ. This CDR3 spans 17 amino acids. The CDR3 spells CASSSHRDREYTDTQYF. CDR3 coding DNA: TGCGCCAGCAGCTCCCACCGCGACAGGGAGTACACAGATACGCAGTATTTT.

The chain combines TRBV5-4 with TRBJ2-7, with 7 bases matching TRBD2. Per germline, CDR1 SGHNT and CDR2 YYREEE (reference sequence). The CDR3 length is 13 residues. The V segment lost 5 bases and the J segment 4 bases; nucleotides outside the gene matches: 6. The CDR3 loop is CASRERGRYEQYF. CDR3 DNA: TGTGCCAGCAGAGAGCGGGGCCGGTACGAGCAGTACTTC.

The chain employs TRBV7-9 and TRBJ2-2; TRBD2 agrees at 8 bases. V lost 1 base to trimming and J lost 12 bases; unmatched junction nucleotides: 4. Germline lookup yields CDR1 SEHNR and CDR2 FQNEAQ (reference sequence). The CDR3 covers 13 residues. CDR3 region: CASSLESGGQLFF. The CDR3 DNA follows: TGTGCCAGCAGCTTAGAGTCGGGAGGGCAGCTGTTTTTT. The full variable domain, with the rest looked up from reference TRBV7-9 and TRBJ2-2, is DTGVSQNPRHKITKRGQNVTFRCDPISEHNRLYWYRQTLGQGPEFLTYFQNEAQLEKSRLLSDRFSAERPKGSFSTLEIQRTEQGDSAMYLCASSLESGGQLFFGEGSRLTVL.

The gene calls are TRBV9 and TRBJ2-1; 7 bases agree with TRBD1. The CDR3 covers 15 residues. Per the germline V gene, CDR1 is SGDLS and CDR2 is YYNGEE. Germline trimming cut 0 bases from V and 4 bases from J; bases unmatched to any gene: 4. The CDR3 spells CASSVDGTAYNEQFF. CDR3 sequence (DNA): TGTGCCAGCAGCGTAGATGGGACAGCTTACAATGAGCAGTTCTTC.

The chain recombines TRBV27 with TRBJ1-1, with D maybe TRBD1 (6 bases). CDR3 length: 14 amino acids. The germline V and J ends were trimmed by 0 bases and 4 bases, with 9 bases remaining between them. Germline V lookup: CDR1 MNHEY, CDR2 SMNVEV (reference sequence). The CDR3 bases are TGTGCCAGCAGTTTATCGACAGGCGCCACTGAAGCTTTCTTT. Its translation: CASSLSTGATEAFF.